A selection of T cell receptor beta chains follows, all from one sample in a study of T cell responses to AZD1222 COVID-19 vaccine. Measured with immunoSEQ multiplex PCR; TCRdb has only the in-frame clones, and not every one. This table holds under 150,000 clones. Sequencing used peripheral blood. Receptor source: an adult in good health. The CDR3 runs from the conserved cysteine through the conserved F or W. The D gene is left open where the match is weak.

D	V	J	CDR3	DNA
TRBD1	TRBV19	TRBJ1-5	CASSTGTGARQPQHF	TGTGCCAGTAGTACCGGGACAGGGGCCCGGCAGCCCCAGCATTTT
.	TRBV5-4	TRBJ1-2	CASSLDSAEYYGYTF	TGTGCCAGCAGCTTGGATTCAGCCGAGTACTATGGCTACACCTTC
.	TRBV19	TRBJ1-2	CASSIDPRGARGYGYTF	TGTGCCAGTAGTATAGATCCCCGGGGGGCGCGCGGCTATGGCTACACCTTC
.	TRBV7-9	TRBJ1-2	CASSLVGDLNYGYTF	TGTGCCAGCAGCTTAGTCGGAGACCTCAACTATGGCTACACCTTC
TRBD1	TRBV30	TRBJ2-3	CAWGQGVEAGNPYF	TGTGCCTGGGGGCAGGGGGTCGAAGCCGGGAATCCGTATTTT
.	TRBV6-5	TRBJ1-1	CASVQFMNTEAFF	TGTGCCAGCGTGCAGTTCATGAACACTGAAGCTTTCTTT
TRBD2	TRBV28	TRBJ2-1	CASSLPRGGARRSEQFF	TGTGCCAGCAGCCTCCCTCGGGGGGGCGCCAGGCGCAGTGAGCAGTTCTTC
TRBD1	TRBV6-5	TRBJ1-1	CASNYGTGGNTEAFF	TGTGCCAGCAACTACGGGACAGGGGGGAACACTGAAGCTTTCTTT
.	TRBV11-2	TRBJ1-3	CASSLQRSSGNTIYF	TGTGCCAGCAGTTTGCAGAGAAGCTCTGGAAACACCATATATTTT
.	TRBV7-8	TRBJ1-1	CASSFTELNTEAFF	TGTGCCAGCAGCTTCACGGAGCTGAACACTGAAGCTTTCTTT
TRBD1	TRBV5-1	TRBJ1-2	CASSLRQGVRVNGYTF	TGCGCCAGCAGCTTACGACAGGGGGTGAGGGTGAATGGCTACACCTTC
.	TRBV6-5	TRBJ2-2	CASRREGGTGELFF	TGTGCCAGCAGGAGAGAAGGGGGCACCGGGGAGCTGTTTTTT
.	TRBV5-1	TRBJ1-4	CASSPTQTMSGEKLFF	TGCGCCAGCAGCCCGACCCAGACAATGAGTGGTGAAAAACTGTTTTTT
TRBD1	TRBV3-1/TRBV3-2	TRBJ1-5	CASSCRGARQPQHF	TGTGCCAGCAGCTGCAGGGGGGCAAGGCAGCCCCAGCATTTT
TRBD2	TRBV10-3	TRBJ2-7	CAISGGEGRRSYEQYF	TGTGCTATCTCTGGGGGGGAGGGTAGGAGGTCCTACGAGCAGTACTTC
.	TRBV30	TRBJ1-1	CARQENTEAFF	TGTGCCCGGCAGGAGAACACTGAAGCTTTCTTT
.	TRBV18	TRBJ1-4	CASSPGQENEKLFF	TGTGCCAGCTCACCGGGACAAGAGAATGAAAAACTGTTTTTT
.	TRBV15	TRBJ1-3	CATSRDSGRSGNTIYF	TGTGCCACCAGCAGAGATTCGGGCCGGTCTGGAAACACCATATATTTT
TRBD1	TRBV2	TRBJ1-2	CASSETGASGGYTF	TGTGCCAGCAGTGAGACAGGGGCCAGCGGTGGCTACACCTTC
TRBD2	TRBV6-2/TRBV6-3	TRBJ2-1	CASSYFLAASSYNEQFF	TGTGCCAGCAGTTACTTCCTAGCGGCCAGCTCCTACAATGAGCAGTTCTTC
.	TRBV12-3/TRBV12-4	TRBJ1-2	CASSLAGYGYTF	TGTGCCAGCAGTTTAGCCGGGTATGGCTACACCTTC
.	TRBV28	TRBJ1-1	CASSFLSGRKNTEAFF	TGTGCCAGCAGTTTTTTATCGGGACGGAAGAACACTGAAGCTTTCTTT
.	TRBV14	TRBJ2-7	CASSQVGLGGHKQYF	TGTGCCAGCAGCCAAGTTGGGCTGGGAGGCCACAAGCAGTACTTC
TRBD1	TRBV5-1	TRBJ1-6	CASSRTGEGASSYNSPLHF	TGCGCCAGCAGCCGGACAGGGGAGGGAGCCAGCTCCTATAATTCACCCCTCCACTTT
TRBD2	TRBV12-5	TRBJ2-1	CASGPLAGGNNEQFF	TGTGCTAGTGGCCCCCTAGCGGGGGGTAACAATGAGCAGTTCTTC
.	TRBV2	TRBJ1-2	CASTSGRVGYTF	TGTGCCAGCACTTCCGGCAGGGTCGGCTACACCTTC
TRBD1	TRBV7-7	TRBJ2-5	CASSFARTGGQETQYF	TGTGCCAGCAGCTTTGCGCGGACAGGGGGGCAAGAGACCCAGTACTTC
.	TRBV10-3	TRBJ2-2	CAISPLVQQGEWTGELFF	TGTGCCATCAGCCCCCTTGTCCAACAGGGAGAGTGGACCGGGGAGCTGTTTTTT
.	TRBV6-4	TRBJ2-1	CASSAQGQSRVDEQFF	TGTGCCAGCAGTGCCCAGGGCCAAAGCAGGGTCGATGAGCAGTTCTTC
TRBD2	TRBV5-4	TRBJ2-1	CASSPPRAGGAKGEQFF	TGTGCCAGCAGCCCCCCGAGGGCGGGGGGCGCCAAGGGTGAGCAGTTCTTC
.	TRBV27	TRBJ1-1	CASRKRGVGNTEAFF	TGTGCCAGCAGGAAGAGGGGGGTCGGGAACACTGAAGCTTTCTTT
TRBD1	TRBV5-1	TRBJ1-2	CASRTGTGGSGYTF	TGCGCCAGCAGGACTGGGACAGGGGGCTCTGGCTACACCTTC
.	TRBV19	TRBJ1-4	CASTRVDGATNEKLFF	TGTGCCAGTACCCGGGTCGACGGAGCAACTAATGAAAAACTGTTTTTT
TRBD1	TRBV28	TRBJ2-7	CASTPAVGYGQGKLIYEQYF	TGTGCCAGCACCCCAGCGGTTGGATACGGACAGGGAAAACTCATCTACGAGCAGTACTTC
.	TRBV4-3	TRBJ2-2	CASSQDQVLNTGELFF	TGCGCCAGCAGCCAAGATCAGGTTTTGAACACCGGGGAGCTGTTTTTT
.	TRBV19	TRBJ1-1	CASSMGNEAFF	TGTGCCAGTAGTATGGGGAATGAAGCTTTCTTT
.	TRBV5-1	TRBJ2-5	CASSLQETQYF	TGCGCCAGCAGCTTACAAGAGACCCAGTACTTC
.	TRBV7-2	TRBJ1-4	CASSSRGGATNEKLFF	TGTGCCAGCAGCTCTAGAGGGGGAGCAACTAATGAAAAACTGTTTTTT
.	TRBV7-9	TRBJ1-2	CASSLAIQSYGYTF	TGTGCCAGCAGCTTAGCTATACAGAGTTATGGCTACACCTTC
.	TRBV29-1	TRBJ2-6	CSVDRLAGANVLTF	TGCAGCGTTGATAGACTGGCTGGGGCCAACGTCCTGACTTTC
.	TRBV5-6	TRBJ1-5	CASSLAGGQPQHF	TGTGCCAGCAGCTTGGCGGGAGGTCAGCCCCAGCATTTT